The source of this T cell receptor (beta chain) is a study of tumor and adjacent non-tumor tissue in lung cancer. The template was RNA from unsorted bulk tissue. The normal lung tissue was taken more than 3 cm from the tumor edge. Study findings and constraints: In normal lung, the top 100 clones were significantly more dominant than in tumor.

CDR1 SGHRS and CDR2 YFSETQ come from the germline V gene. Trimming took off 5 bases at V and 6 bases at J, with 15 bases between the two ends. The CDR3 runs to 14 residues. The library came from three nested PCR rounds adapted from ARM-PCR protocols. TCRdb reprocessed the multiplex PCR reads via MiXCR and lists one record per CDR3 protein. The sample has around 100,000 distinct CDR3 sequences; 60% to 80% are singletons. This clonotype was counted many times. Its antigen remains unidentified. Sequencing input: distant non-tumor lung tissue. J is TRBJ2-1 and V is TRBV5-1; TRBD1 is a possible D gene (6 bases). This clonotype was sampled from a man aged 30 to 45 with non-small cell lung cancer. The CDR3 DNA follows: TGCGCCAGCAGTCCCAGGGGACCCCTCAATGAGCAGTTCTTC. Translated: CASSPRGPLNEQFF.